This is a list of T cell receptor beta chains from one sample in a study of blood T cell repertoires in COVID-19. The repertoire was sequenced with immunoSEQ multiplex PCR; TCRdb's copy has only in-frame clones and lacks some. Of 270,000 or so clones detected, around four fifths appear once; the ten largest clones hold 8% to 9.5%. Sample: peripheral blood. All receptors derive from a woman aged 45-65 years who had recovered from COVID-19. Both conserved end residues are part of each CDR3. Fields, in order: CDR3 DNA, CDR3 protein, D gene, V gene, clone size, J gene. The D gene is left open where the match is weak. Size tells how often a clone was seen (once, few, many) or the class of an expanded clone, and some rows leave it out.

cdr3_nt: TGTGCCAGTAGTATTTCGGAGGGGGCAGGCGGGGAGCTGTTTTTT
cdr3_aa: CASSISEGAGGELFF
d_call: NA
v_call: TRBV19
clone_size: NA
j_call: TRBJ2-2

cdr3_nt: TGCAGTGCTAGAAGGGGGGGCGAGCAGTACTTC
cdr3_aa: CSARRGGEQYF
d_call: NA
v_call: TRBV20-1
clone_size: NA
j_call: TRBJ2-7

cdr3_nt: TGTGCCAGCAGCCCGCCGGGGGGGTGGGCAGATACGCAGTATTTT
cdr3_aa: CASSPPGGWADTQYF
d_call: TRBD2
v_call: TRBV7-2
clone_size: NA
j_call: TRBJ2-3

cdr3_nt: TGTGCCAGCCGAGGGGGGGCTGGAGACATTCAGTACTTC
cdr3_aa: CASRGGAGDIQYF
d_call: NA
v_call: TRBV12-3/TRBV12-4
clone_size: NA
j_call: TRBJ2-4

cdr3_nt: TGTGCCAGCAGCTCCCCCCTGGACTCCCCCGCCGGGGAGCTGTTTTTT
cdr3_aa: CASSSPLDSPAGELFF
d_call: NA
v_call: TRBV28
clone_size: once
j_call: TRBJ2-2

cdr3_nt: TGTGCCAGCAGCAGGGACAGGGGGATGCAGCCCCAGCATTTT
cdr3_aa: CASSRDRGMQPQHF
d_call: TRBD1
v_call: TRBV5-8
clone_size: NA
j_call: TRBJ1-5

cdr3_nt: TGTGCCAGCAGCGAGGGACTAGTCAATGAGCAGTTCTTC
cdr3_aa: CASSEGLVNEQFF
d_call: TRBD2
v_call: TRBV11-3
clone_size: NA
j_call: TRBJ2-1

cdr3_nt: TGTGCCAGCAGCCTTGGACAGGGGACGTATAATACGCAGTATTTT
cdr3_aa: CASSLGQGTYNTQYF
d_call: TRBD1
v_call: TRBV14
clone_size: NA
j_call: TRBJ2-3

cdr3_nt: TGTGCCAGCAGGGAAGGAATCCGGGACAGGGGCTATGGCTACACCTTC
cdr3_aa: CASREGIRDRGYGYTF
d_call: TRBD1
v_call: TRBV28
clone_size: NA
j_call: TRBJ1-2

cdr3_nt: TGTGCCAGCAGCCAGAACCCGGGACAGGGGGGCTATGGCTACACCTTC
cdr3_aa: CASSQNPGQGGYGYTF
d_call: TRBD1
v_call: TRBV3-1/TRBV3-2
clone_size: NA
j_call: TRBJ1-2

cdr3_nt: TGCGCCAGCAGCCGATCACGGGGAAGCACAGATACGCAGTATTTT
cdr3_aa: CASSRSRGSTDTQYF
d_call: NA
v_call: TRBV4-3
clone_size: NA
j_call: TRBJ2-3

cdr3_nt: TGCGCCAGCAGCCAACGACAGGTGAGCTCCTACAATGAGCAGTTCTTC
cdr3_aa: CASSQRQVSSYNEQFF
d_call: NA
v_call: TRBV4-1
clone_size: NA
j_call: TRBJ2-1

cdr3_nt: TGTGCCACCAGTGATTCCCCGGGACAGGGGTCGGGCACCGGGGAGCTGTTTTTT
cdr3_aa: CATSDSPGQGSGTGELFF
d_call: TRBD1
v_call: TRBV24-1
clone_size: NA
j_call: TRBJ2-2

cdr3_nt: TGTGCCAGTAGTCCCCTGGCAGGATCCTACGAGCAGTACTTC
cdr3_aa: CASSPLAGSYEQYF
d_call: NA
v_call: TRBV19
clone_size: few
j_call: TRBJ2-7

cdr3_nt: TGTGCCAGCTCACCACCCGGGAGGCTAGCGGGAGTTTCCTACGAGCAGTACTTC
cdr3_aa: CASSPPGRLAGVSYEQYF
d_call: TRBD2
v_call: TRBV18
clone_size: NA
j_call: TRBJ2-7

cdr3_nt: TGTGCCAGCAGCCTCTATCCCGGGACAGGTGATAGCAATCAGCCCCAGCATTTT
cdr3_aa: CASSLYPGTGDSNQPQHF
d_call: TRBD1
v_call: TRBV5-5
clone_size: NA
j_call: TRBJ1-5

cdr3_nt: TGTGCCAGCAGTCCACGGGGTAGCTCCTACAATGAGCAGTTCTTC
cdr3_aa: CASSPRGSSYNEQFF
d_call: NA
v_call: TRBV6-4
clone_size: NA
j_call: TRBJ2-1

cdr3_nt: TGTGCAAGTCGCTTAGTCCGGGGTGGTGGGGCCAACGTCCTGACTTTC
cdr3_aa: CASRLVRGGGANVLTF
d_call: NA
v_call: TRBV12-2
clone_size: NA
j_call: TRBJ2-6

cdr3_nt: TGTGCCAGCAGGGGAGACAGGGGTATACTGCAGCATTTT
cdr3_aa: CASRGDRGILQHF
d_call: TRBD1
v_call: TRBV2
clone_size: NA
j_call: TRBJ1-5

cdr3_nt: TGTGCCAGCAGCTTAGTTCTAAACTTAGAGTCGAGCTCCTACAATGAGCAGTTCTTC
cdr3_aa: CASSLVLNLESSSYNEQFF
d_call: NA
v_call: TRBV7-2
clone_size: NA
j_call: TRBJ2-1

cdr3_nt: TGTGCCAGCAGCGTAGGAGTCAACTCCTACGAGCAGTACTTC
cdr3_aa: CASSVGVNSYEQYF
d_call: NA
v_call: TRBV9
clone_size: NA
j_call: TRBJ2-7

cdr3_nt: TGCGCCAGCAGGAGTGACGGGGGGGGACCTGGGGAGCTGTTTTTT
cdr3_aa: CASRSDGGGPGELFF
d_call: TRBD2
v_call: TRBV10-2
clone_size: NA
j_call: TRBJ2-2

cdr3_nt: TGTGCCAGCAGCCAAGATCCTCAGGGGGCGGTGGATACGCAGTATTTT
cdr3_aa: CASSQDPQGAVDTQYF
d_call: TRBD1
v_call: TRBV3-1/TRBV3-2
clone_size: NA
j_call: TRBJ2-3

cdr3_nt: TGTGCCAGCAGTCTAGGGGGCCCGTCCTACGAGCAGTACTTC
cdr3_aa: CASSLGGPSYEQYF
d_call: TRBD1
v_call: TRBV27
clone_size: once
j_call: TRBJ2-7

cdr3_nt: TGCGCCAGCAGCTTCAGGGAAAATGGGGCCAACGTCCTGACTTTC
cdr3_aa: CASSFRENGANVLTF
d_call: NA
v_call: TRBV5-1
clone_size: NA
j_call: TRBJ2-6

cdr3_nt: TGTGCCAGCAGCCCCCCGGGATACACTGAAGCTTTCTTT
cdr3_aa: CASSPPGYTEAFF
d_call: NA
v_call: TRBV6-5
clone_size: NA
j_call: TRBJ1-1

cdr3_nt: TGTGCCAGTAGTGAACAGGGCTCCCCAAACATTCAGTACTTC
cdr3_aa: CASSEQGSPNIQYF
d_call: NA
v_call: TRBV19
clone_size: NA
j_call: TRBJ2-4

cdr3_nt: TGTGCCAGCAGCTTAGGGGAAGGGGGATATGGCTACACCTTC
cdr3_aa: CASSLGEGGYGYTF
d_call: NA
v_call: TRBV7-2
clone_size: NA
j_call: TRBJ1-2

cdr3_nt: TGTGCCAGCACCCCGGGACTAGCGGGCCATCGGGAGCAGTACTTC
cdr3_aa: CASTPGLAGHREQYF
d_call: TRBD2
v_call: TRBV6-5
clone_size: NA
j_call: TRBJ2-7

cdr3_nt: TGTGCCAGCAGACGGACTAGTGTCGACGAGCAGTACTTC
cdr3_aa: CASRRTSVDEQYF
d_call: TRBD2
v_call: TRBV7-3
clone_size: NA
j_call: TRBJ2-7

cdr3_nt: TGTGCCAGCAGCTTGGCAGTCCTTTCTAACTATGGCTACACCTTC
cdr3_aa: CASSLAVLSNYGYTF
d_call: NA
v_call: TRBV5-5
clone_size: NA
j_call: TRBJ1-2

cdr3_nt: TGTGCCAGCAACTCCTGGCCCGGGGACTATGGCTACACCTTC
cdr3_aa: CASNSWPGDYGYTF
d_call: NA
v_call: TRBV5-6
clone_size: few
j_call: TRBJ1-2

cdr3_nt: TGTGCCAGCAGCTTAGGTGCGGGACAAGAGACCCAGTACTTC
cdr3_aa: CASSLGAGQETQYF
d_call: NA
v_call: TRBV7-2
clone_size: NA
j_call: TRBJ2-5

cdr3_nt: TGTGCCACCAGTGACCACAGGTTCGCGCAGTATTTT
cdr3_aa: CATSDHRFAQYF
d_call: NA
v_call: TRBV24-1
clone_size: NA
j_call: TRBJ2-3

cdr3_nt: TGTGCCAGCAGTGGGCCAGAAGCTTTCTTT
cdr3_aa: CASSGPEAFF
d_call: NA
v_call: TRBV6-2/TRBV6-3
clone_size: NA
j_call: TRBJ1-1

cdr3_nt: TGTGCCAGCAGCCCCAGCTCAGGCCGAGGAAACACCATATATTTT
cdr3_aa: CASSPSSGRGNTIYF
d_call: NA
v_call: TRBV5-4
clone_size: NA
j_call: TRBJ1-3

cdr3_nt: TGTGCCAGGGGACCAGGGGCCCAAGGGGCCCCAGATACGCAGTATTTT
cdr3_aa: CARGPGAQGAPDTQYF
d_call: NA
v_call: TRBV6-4
clone_size: NA
j_call: TRBJ2-3

cdr3_nt: TGTGCCAGCAGTGTAAGCGGGAGGGCCTTGGACGAGCAGTACTTC
cdr3_aa: CASSVSGRALDEQYF
d_call: TRBD2
v_call: TRBV6-2/TRBV6-3
clone_size: NA
j_call: TRBJ2-7

cdr3_nt: TGCGCCAGCAGCTTCGACGGGGGCACTGAAGCTTTCTTT
cdr3_aa: CASSFDGGTEAFF
d_call: NA
v_call: TRBV5-1
clone_size: NA
j_call: TRBJ1-1

cdr3_nt: TGTGCCAGCAGCGTATACAGGGCGTCTGGAAACACCATATATTTT
cdr3_aa: CASSVYRASGNTIYF
d_call: NA
v_call: TRBV7-2
clone_size: NA
j_call: TRBJ1-3

cdr3_nt: TGTGCCAGCAGTTTTGACAGGGGGTATGGCTACACCTTC
cdr3_aa: CASSFDRGYGYTF
d_call: TRBD1
v_call: TRBV28
clone_size: NA
j_call: TRBJ1-2

cdr3_nt: TGTGCCAGCAGTTCACTCGGGGAGCTGTTTTTT
cdr3_aa: CASSSLGELFF
d_call: NA
v_call: TRBV6-2/TRBV6-3
clone_size: NA
j_call: TRBJ2-2

cdr3_nt: TGTGCCAGCAGTTTATCGCCAGGGGCAAATTCACCCCTCCACTTT
cdr3_aa: CASSLSPGANSPLHF
d_call: NA
v_call: TRBV27
clone_size: NA
j_call: TRBJ1-6

cdr3_nt: TGTGCCAGCAGCCTGGGCGGAGGCAATGGGGAGCAGTACTTC
cdr3_aa: CASSLGGGNGEQYF
d_call: NA
v_call: TRBV7-9
clone_size: NA
j_call: TRBJ2-7

cdr3_nt: TGTGCCAGCAGCCGTCCGTCCACAGATACGCAGTATTTT
cdr3_aa: CASSRPSTDTQYF
d_call: NA
v_call: TRBV3-1/TRBV3-2
clone_size: NA
j_call: TRBJ2-3

cdr3_nt: TGTGCCAGCTCGCCGACAGGGGCCGGGGGAAAACTGTTTTTT
cdr3_aa: CASSPTGAGGKLFF
d_call: TRBD1
v_call: TRBV18
clone_size: NA
j_call: TRBJ1-4

cdr3_nt: TGTGCCAGCAGCCCAGCGGGGGGCCGGATCGAGACCCAGTACTTC
cdr3_aa: CASSPAGGRIETQYF
d_call: TRBD2
v_call: TRBV5-4
clone_size: NA
j_call: TRBJ2-5

cdr3_nt: TGTGCCAGCAGTGAAGCGCGAACCCTAGGGGGCAGGTACTTC
cdr3_aa: CASSEARTLGGRYF
d_call: TRBD1
v_call: TRBV6-1
clone_size: NA
j_call: TRBJ2-7

cdr3_nt: TGTGCCAGCAGCCCCCAGAGAGGACAGGGGAGCACTGAAGCTTTCTTT
cdr3_aa: CASSPQRGQGSTEAFF
d_call: TRBD1
v_call: TRBV7-2
clone_size: NA
j_call: TRBJ1-1

cdr3_nt: TGTGCCAGCAGCGTAGACACAGGAAACACCATATATTTT
cdr3_aa: CASSVDTGNTIYF
d_call: NA
v_call: TRBV9
clone_size: NA
j_call: TRBJ1-3

cdr3_nt: TGTGCCAGCAGCCGAGGACAGTTCAACGAGCAGTACTTC
cdr3_aa: CASSRGQFNEQYF
d_call: NA
v_call: TRBV7-6
clone_size: NA
j_call: TRBJ2-7